This T cell receptor (beta chain) was found in a study of T cell changes during pregnancy in multiple sclerosis. CDR1 and CDR2 from the germline V gene are SQVTM and ANQGSEA. With V trimmed by 6 bases and J by 2 bases, 11 bases remained unmatched. The CDR3 has 15 residues. Some clones are missing from TCRdb's copy, which holds only in-frame ones; the method was immunoSEQ multiplex PCR. Here the sample spans tens of thousands of clones, roughly 90% being singletons. The material was peripheral blood, obtained in the second trimester of pregnancy. The receptor was derived from a female donor with multiple sclerosis, enrolled in a pregnancy study. This sequence joins TRBV29-1 and TRBJ2-3; 7 nucleotides agree with TRBD2. The chain's CDR3 is CSVELGEGYTDTQYF. The CDR3 DNA sequence: TGCAGCGTGGAGCTGGGGGAGGGGTACACAGATACGCAGTATTTT.